These 27 T cell receptor beta chains share one sample of origin, sequenced in a study of blood T cell repertoires in COVID-19. This table comes from immunoSEQ multiplex PCR, and its TCRdb copy is limited to in-frame clones, with some not included. This table holds around 70,000 clones, more than 90% found once. The specimen sequenced was peripheral blood. All receptors come from a human donor in a cohort sampled during active COVID-19.

The chain carries TRBV6-5 and TRBJ2-1; D not resolved. The CDR3 contains 14 residues. Germline CDR1 and CDR2: MNHEY and SVGAGI. Trimming shortened V by 6 bases and J by 1 base, and 10 bases separated the two germline ends. The CDR3 region is CASRGSGSYNEQFF. The CDR3 nucleotides are TGTGCCAGCAGGGGCAGTGGGTCCTACAATGAGCAGTTCTTC.

The V gene is TRBV27, the J gene TRBJ1-5; D is possibly TRBD1 (6 bases). Trimming shortened V by 2 bases and J by 5 bases, and 13 bases separated the two germline ends. Germline values: CDR1 MNHEY, CDR2 SMNVEV (reference sequence). There are 15 residues in the CDR3. The CDR3 reads CASSLKGGVYQPQHF. The CDR3 DNA is TGTGCCAGCAGTTTAAAGGGGGGGGTTTATCAGCCCCAGCATTTT.

The chain joins TRBV28 to TRBJ2-7, with no clear D. The germline V and J ends were trimmed by 4 bases and 0 bases, with 16 bases remaining between them. The CDR3 contains 16 residues. In germline, CDR1 is MDHEN, CDR2 SYDVKM. For the CDR3, the DNA is TGTGCCAGCAGTTCACCCCCAGGATCCGGCTCCTACGAGCAGTACTTC. It codes for CASSSPPGSGSYEQYF.

This chain links TRBV27 with TRBJ1-2; 7 bases match TRBD1. After removal of 6 bases from V and 3 bases from J, the junction contained 10 bases not matched to a gene. The CDR3 covers 15 residues. CDR1 is MNHEY, CDR2 SMNVEV, per germline (reference sequence). The CDR3 DNA reads TGTGCCAGCAGCGGGGGACAGCCAAACTACTATGGCTACACCTTC. It specifies CASSGGQPNYYGYTF.

Here the CDR3 DNA reads TGTGCCTCCAACAGGGGGAACACAGATACGCAGTATTTT. This gives the protein CASNRGNTDTQYF. This chain joins TRBV6-5 and TRBJ2-3, with TRBD1 matching 8 bases. CDR1 and CDR2 from the germline V gene are MNHEY and SVGAGI. The trim removed 11 bases at V and 2 bases at J, leaving 6 bases unmatched. The CDR3 spans 13 residues.

A single count supports this clone. The V and J genes are TRBV30 and TRBJ1-4; D might be TRBD1 (6 bases). Per germline, CDR1 GTSNPN and CDR2 SVGIG (reference sequence). Trimming took 5 bases from V and 8 from J, leaving 18 bases between them. This CDR3 comprises 14 residues. The CDR3 region has the DNA TGTGCCTGGGGGGGCGGTCGGGGAAACGAAAAACTGTTTTTT. It is translated as CAWGGGRGNEKLFF.

This clone was seen once. The chain is built from TRBV7-2 and TRBJ2-5; D is possibly TRBD2 (5 bases). The V end lost 5 bases, the J end lost 0 bases, and 13 bases lay between the germline ends. CDR1 and CDR2 from the germline V gene are SGHTA and FQGNSA. The CDR3 sequence is 15 residues long. The CDR3 here is CASSLTRGYQETQYF. CDR3 DNA: TGTGCCAGCAGCCTAACTCGCGGGTACCAAGAGACCCAGTACTTC.

This chain connects TRBV28 to TRBJ1-5, with TRBD1 matching 7 bases. The CDR3 runs 14 residues. Germline V CDR1 and CDR2: MDHEN, SYDVKM. V trimming: 10 bases; J trimming: 1 base; junction bases outside the gene matches: 7. CDR3 sequence (DNA): TGTGCCACCTACAGGGGCGAGAGCAATCAGCCCCAGCATTTT. Protein sequence: CATYRGESNQPQHF.

V and J are TRBV6-2 or TRBV6-3 and TRBJ2-7; the match to TRBD2 covers 13 bases. The CDR3 length is 15 residues. After removal of 7 bases from V and 6 bases from J, the junction contained 9 bases not matched to a gene. Germline CDR1 is MNHEY and CDR2 is SVGEGT. The CDR3 is CASTPGRLAGGEQYF. The DNA of the CDR3 is TGTGCCAGCACCCCGGGTCGACTAGCGGGGGGCGAGCAGTACTTC.

This rearrangement joins TRBV4-1 to TRBJ2-3; TRBD2 matches 10 bases. Trimming at V came to 5 bases and at J to 1 base, leaving 9 bases not matched to a gene. Looked up from germline, CDR1 is MGHRA and CDR2 is YSYEKL. The CDR3 covers 17 residues. The CDR3 DNA reads TGCGCCAGCAGCACACTGATACTAGCGGGACGCACAGATACGCAGTATTTT. This encodes CASSTLILAGRTDTQYF.

J is TRBJ2-1 and V is TRBV7-2, with TRBD2 matching over 12 bases. This CDR3 has 15 residues. Trimming removed 5 bases from V and 2 bases from J; junction bases left unmatched: 1. CDR1 is SGHTA and CDR2 is FQGNSA in the germline V gene. The CDR3 DNA follows: TGTGCCAGCAGCCGGACTAGCGGGGCCTACAATGAGCAGTTCTTC. It translates to CASSRTSGAYNEQFF.

This clone was detected once. The J gene is TRBJ2-3, the V gene TRBV5-4, with TRBD1 matching over 8 bases. The V gene end was trimmed by 2 bases and the J gene end by 1 base; junction bases not matched to a gene: 3. CDR1 SGHNT and CDR2 YYREEE come from the germline V gene (reference sequence). The CDR3 has 15 amino acids. The CDR3 DNA follows: TGTGCCAGCAGCTTACAGGGGGGAGGCACAGATACGCAGTATTTT. Translated, it gives CASSLQGGGTDTQYF.

This chain connects TRBV7-9 to TRBJ2-7; 7 nucleotides align to TRBD2. Germline trimming cut 5 bases from V and 2 bases from J; bases unmatched to any gene: 6. The length of the CDR3 is 14 residues. Germline CDR1 reads SEHNR; CDR2 reads FQNEAQ (reference sequence). The CDR3 DNA reads as TGTGCCAGCAGCCTTCCCGGGAGGCCCTACGAGCAGTACTTC. Residues: CASSLPGRPYEQYF.

The chain has TRBV28 and TRBJ2-3; 9 bases are shared with TRBD2. With V trimmed by 5 bases and J by 0 bases, 9 bases remained unmatched. The germline V gene encodes CDR1 MDHEN and CDR2 SYDVKM. The CDR3 has 17 residues. The CDR3 nucleotides read TGTGCCAGCAGTAGTCCGGGACTAGCAACTAGCACAGATACGCAGTATTTT. The encoded protein is CASSSPGLATSTDTQYF.

The CDR3 loop reads CASRGGAEQYF. Written as DNA, the CDR3 is TGTGCCAGCCGGGGGGGTGCAGAGCAGTACTTC. The rearrangement uses TRBV7-9 and TRBJ2-7; 8 nucleotides align to TRBD2. This CDR3 has 11 residues. With 8 bases clipped from V and 7 bases from J, the junction kept 4 bases outside the gene matches. Per germline, CDR1 SEHNR and CDR2 FQNEAQ (reference sequence). Filled out from reference TRBV7-9 and TRBJ2-7, the complete variable domain reads DTGVSQNPRHKITKRGQNVTFRCDPISEHNRLYWYRQTLGQGPEFLTYFQNEAQLEKSRLLSDRFSAERPKGSFSTLEIQRTEQGDSAMYLCASRGGAEQYFGPGTRLTVT.

This chain uses TRBV7-6 with TRBJ2-2, with D possibly TRBD2 on 5 matching bases. Per the germline V gene, CDR1 is SGHVS and CDR2 is FNYEAQ. Trimming removed 3 bases at V and 2 bases at J, with 10 bases between. The CDR3 contains 15 residues. This chain's CDR3 is CASSLSGANTGELFF. DNA of the CDR3: TGTGCCAGCAGCTTGAGCGGAGCTAACACCGGGGAGCTGTTTTTT.

V and J are TRBV7-3 and TRBJ2-1; D uncertain. In germline, CDR1 is SGHTA, CDR2 FQGTGA. The CDR3 spans 13 residues. With 6 bases removed from V and 6 bases from J, the gap between germline ends came to 12 bases. CDR3 protein: CASSLYASNEQFF. In DNA, the CDR3 is TGTGCCAGCAGTCTTTATGCTAGCAATGAGCAGTTCTTC. Variable domain in full (rest from reference TRBV7-3 and TRBJ2-1): GAGVSQTPSNKVTEKGKYVELRCDPISGHTALYWYRQSLGQGPEFLIYFQGTGAADDSGLPNDRFFAVRPEGSVSTLKIQRTERGDSAVYLCASSLYASNEQFFGPGTRLTVL.

V is TRBV20-1 and J is TRBJ2-7, with 9 bases aligning to TRBD1. The CDR3 length is 14 residues. With 3 bases clipped from V and 3 bases from J, the junction kept 6 bases outside the gene matches. The germline V gene encodes CDR1 DFQATT and CDR2 SNEGSKA (reference sequence). CDR3 coding DNA: TGCAGTGCTAGTTCCGGGACAGGGTTCTACGAGCAGTACTTC. It translates to CSASSGTGFYEQYF.

This clone occurred once. The chain combines TRBV7-6 with TRBJ2-7; D might be TRBD2 (7 bases). CDR3 length: 13 residues. V lost 5 bases, J lost 3 bases, and 11 bases lay in between. The germline CDR1 and CDR2 sequences are SGHVS and FNYEAQ. The chain's CDR3 is CASSKRGGYEQYF. CDR3 DNA sequence: TGTGCCAGCAGCAAAAGGGGGGGCTACGAGCAGTACTTC.

The gene calls are TRBV20-1 and TRBJ2-5; D is ambiguous. V was cut by 4 bases and J by 9 bases, with 9 bases left in between. The CDR3 extends over 10 amino acids. Germline V gene sequence: CDR1 DFQATT, CDR2 SNEGSKA (reference sequence). CDR3 residues: CSATNRAQYF. The CDR3, as DNA: TGCAGTGCTACAAACCGGGCCCAGTACTTC.

The chain is built from TRBV6-5 and TRBJ1-6; 7 positions agree with TRBD1. J was trimmed by 10 bases and V by 5 bases; bases with no gene match: 8. The CDR3 is 14 residues long. Germline CDR1 and CDR2: MNHEY and SVGAGI. CDR3 residues: CASSPDRVGSPLHF. For the CDR3, the DNA is TGTGCCAGCAGTCCTGACAGGGTTGGCTCACCCCTCCACTTT.

The chain has TRBV27 and TRBJ2-1; 9 nucleotides align to TRBD2. The germline V gene has CDR1 MNHEY and CDR2 SMNVEV (reference sequence). The CDR3 loop spans 14 amino acids. J was trimmed by 7 bases and V by 5 bases; bases with no gene match: 6. The CDR3 loop is CASSGLAKRNEQFF. Written as DNA, the CDR3 is TGTGCCAGCAGTGGACTAGCGAAGAGGAATGAGCAGTTCTTC.

Here the CDR3 reads CASSQVLQVGTQYF. The CDR3 DNA follows: TGCGCCAGCAGCCAAGTATTACAGGTCGGGACCCAGTACTTC. The J gene is TRBJ2-5, the V gene TRBV4-1; TRBD1 is a possible D gene (5 bases). Germline loops: CDR1 MGHRA, CDR2 YSYEKL. V lost 1 base, J lost 7 bases, and 13 bases lay in between. This CDR3 region has 14 residues.

This chain links TRBV4-3 with TRBJ2-7, with 12 bases lining up with TRBD2. The V and J ends lost 6 bases and 7 bases, in that order; junction bases with no gene match: 10. Germline V gene sequence: CDR1 LGHNA, CDR2 YSLEER. The CDR3 runs 15 residues. The CDR3: CASRAGLAGSQEQYF. CDR3 DNA sequence: TGCGCCAGCAGGGCCGGACTAGCGGGGAGTCAGGAGCAGTACTTC.

In the case of this clone: An end of the junction does not agree with germline; a read error may underlie this. V usage is TRBV27 and J usage is TRBJ2-7; D is possibly TRBD1 (6 bases). Looked up from germline, CDR1 is MNHEY and CDR2 is SMNVEV (reference sequence). The CDR3 runs 14 residues. The CDR3 here is CVTSASGVSYEQYF. The DNA of the CDR3 is TGCGTTACCTCCGCTTCAGGGGTTTCCTACGAGCAGTACTTC.

V and J are TRBV7-9 and TRBJ2-3, with D possibly TRBD2 on 6 matching bases. Germline loops: CDR1 SEHNR, CDR2 FQNEAQ (reference sequence). Deletions cut 5 bases from V and 2 bases from J, with 11 bases between. The CDR3 has 14 residues. The CDR3 DNA sequence: TGTGCCAGCAGCAATAGCGGAGCCACAGATACGCAGTATTTT. The encoded protein is CASSNSGATDTQYF.

CDR3 nucleotides: TGTGCCAGCAGTTATCGAGCGGGCGTGGGCCACAATGAGCAGTTCTTC. Its translation is CASSYRAGVGHNEQFF. J is TRBJ2-1 and V is TRBV6-6; tentatively, D is TRBD2 (6 bases). The germline gives CDR1 MNHNY, CDR2 SVGAGI (reference sequence). CDR3 size: 16 residues. The V gene lost 3 bases and the J gene lost 5 bases, with 17 bases spanning the gap.